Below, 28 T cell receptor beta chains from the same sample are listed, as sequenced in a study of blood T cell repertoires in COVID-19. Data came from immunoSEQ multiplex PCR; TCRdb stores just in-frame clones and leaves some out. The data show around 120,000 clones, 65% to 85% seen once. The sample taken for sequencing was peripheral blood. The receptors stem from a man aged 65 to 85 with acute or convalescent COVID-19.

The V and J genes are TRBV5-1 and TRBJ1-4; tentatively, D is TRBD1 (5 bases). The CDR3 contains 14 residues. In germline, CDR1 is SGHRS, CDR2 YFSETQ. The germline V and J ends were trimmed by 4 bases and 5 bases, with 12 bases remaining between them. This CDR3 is CASSPRGGNEKLFF. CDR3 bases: TGCGCCAGCAGCCCCCGGGGGGGGAATGAAAAACTGTTTTTT.

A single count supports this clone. Here the CDR3 DNA reads TGTGCCACCAGCAGAGATCCCAGGAGGAGGAATGAAAAACTGTTTTTT. The encoded protein is CATSRDPRRRNEKLFF. The rearrangement links TRBV15 to TRBJ1-4, with unresolved D. Trimming stripped 0 bases from V and 5 bases from J, with 13 bases between. The CDR3 loop spans 16 amino acids. Germline V gives CDR1 LNHNV, CDR2 YYDKDF (reference sequence). The full variable domain, in which reference TRBV15 and TRBJ1-4 provide the parts outside the CDR3, is DAMVIQNPRYQVTQFGKPVTLSCSQTLNHNVMYWYQQKSSQAPKLLFHYYDKDFNNEADTPDNFQSRRPNTSFCFLDIRSPGLGDTAMYLCATSRDPRRRNEKLFFGSGTQLSVL.

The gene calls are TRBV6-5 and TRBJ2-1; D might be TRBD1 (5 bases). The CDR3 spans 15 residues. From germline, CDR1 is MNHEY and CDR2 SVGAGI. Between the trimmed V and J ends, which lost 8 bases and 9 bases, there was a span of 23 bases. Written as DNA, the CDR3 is TGTGCCAGCCGGGTCAGGGCATCCGATTTCGGTGAGCAGTTCTTC. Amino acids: CASRVRASDFGEQFF.

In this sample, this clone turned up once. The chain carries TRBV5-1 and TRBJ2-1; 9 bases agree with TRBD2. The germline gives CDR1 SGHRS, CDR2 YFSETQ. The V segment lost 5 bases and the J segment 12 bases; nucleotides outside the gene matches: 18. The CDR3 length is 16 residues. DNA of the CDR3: TGCGCCAGCAGTTCTGGCGTGGCTAGCGGGACGGTAGTGCAGTTCTTC. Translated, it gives CASSSGVASGTVVQFF.

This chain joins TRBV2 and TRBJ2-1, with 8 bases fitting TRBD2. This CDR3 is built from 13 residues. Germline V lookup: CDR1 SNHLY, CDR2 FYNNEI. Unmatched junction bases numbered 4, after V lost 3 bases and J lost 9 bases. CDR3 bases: TGTGCCAGCAGTGATTACCGGGGGGGTGAGCAGTTCTTC. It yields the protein CASSDYRGGEQFF.

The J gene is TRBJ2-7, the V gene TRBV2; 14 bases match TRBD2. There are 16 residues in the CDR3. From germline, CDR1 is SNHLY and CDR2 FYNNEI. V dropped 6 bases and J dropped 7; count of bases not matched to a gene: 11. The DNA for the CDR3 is TGTGCCAGCAGGGAGACGACTAGCGGGGGGGCTGGTGAGCAGTACTTC. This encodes CASRETTSGGAGEQYF.

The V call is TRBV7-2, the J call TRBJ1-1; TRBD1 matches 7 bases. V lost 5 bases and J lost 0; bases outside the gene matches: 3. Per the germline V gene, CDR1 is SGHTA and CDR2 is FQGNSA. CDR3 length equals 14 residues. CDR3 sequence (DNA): TGTGCCAGCAGCCCGGGGACAGTGAACACTGAAGCTTTCTTT. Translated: CASSPGTVNTEAFF.

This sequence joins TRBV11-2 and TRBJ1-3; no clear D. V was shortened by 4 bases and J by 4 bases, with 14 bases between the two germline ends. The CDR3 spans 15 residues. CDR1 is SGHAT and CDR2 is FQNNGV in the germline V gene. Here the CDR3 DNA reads TGTGCCAGCAGCTCACCGCGGAGGCCCGGAAACACCATATATTTT. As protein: CASSSPRRPGNTIYF. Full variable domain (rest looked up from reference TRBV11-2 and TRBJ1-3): EAGVAQSPRYKIIEKRQSVAFWCNPISGHATLYWYQQILGQGPKLLIQFQNNGVVDDSQLPKDRFSAERLKGVDSTLKIQPAKLEDSAVYLCASSSPRRPGNTIYFGEGSWLTVV.

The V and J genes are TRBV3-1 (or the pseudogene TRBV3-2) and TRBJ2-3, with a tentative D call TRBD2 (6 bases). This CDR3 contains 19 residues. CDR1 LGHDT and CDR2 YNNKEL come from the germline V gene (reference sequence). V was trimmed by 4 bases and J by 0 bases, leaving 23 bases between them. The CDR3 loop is CASSPGLTVGLSSTDTQYF. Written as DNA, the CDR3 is TGTGCCAGCAGCCCAGGTTTGACAGTGGGACTGTCTAGCACAGATACGCAGTATTTT.

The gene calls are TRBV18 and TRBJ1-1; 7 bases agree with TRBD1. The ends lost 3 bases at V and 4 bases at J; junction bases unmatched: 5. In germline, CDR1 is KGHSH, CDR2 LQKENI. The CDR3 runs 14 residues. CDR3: CASSPVRGPTEAFF. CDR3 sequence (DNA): TGTGCCAGCTCACCCGTTAGGGGGCCCACTGAAGCTTTCTTT.

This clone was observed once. This chain's CDR3 is CASSDLSGGGTDTQYF. As DNA, the CDR3 is TGTGCCAGCAGTGACCTTAGCGGGGGGGGCACAGATACGCAGTATTTT. V is TRBV6-1 and J is TRBJ2-3; 11 bases map to TRBD2. CDR1 MNHNS and CDR2 SASEGT come from the germline V gene. This CDR3 comprises 16 residues. Trimming took 3 bases from V and 1 from J; bases not matched to a gene: 3.

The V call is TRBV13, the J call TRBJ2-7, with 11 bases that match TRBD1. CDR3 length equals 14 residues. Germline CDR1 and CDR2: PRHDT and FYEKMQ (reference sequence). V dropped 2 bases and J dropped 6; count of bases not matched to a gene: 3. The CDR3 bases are TGTGCCAGCAGCTTATTCGGACAGGGGGCCGAGCAGTACTTC. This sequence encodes CASSLFGQGAEQYF.

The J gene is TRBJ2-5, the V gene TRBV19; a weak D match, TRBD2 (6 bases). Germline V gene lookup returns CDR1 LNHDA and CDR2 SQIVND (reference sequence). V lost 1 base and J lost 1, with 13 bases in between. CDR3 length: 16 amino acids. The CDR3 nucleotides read TGTGCCAGTAGTATAGGGCGGGGAGCGGTCCAAGAGACCCAGTACTTC. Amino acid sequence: CASSIGRGAVQETQYF.

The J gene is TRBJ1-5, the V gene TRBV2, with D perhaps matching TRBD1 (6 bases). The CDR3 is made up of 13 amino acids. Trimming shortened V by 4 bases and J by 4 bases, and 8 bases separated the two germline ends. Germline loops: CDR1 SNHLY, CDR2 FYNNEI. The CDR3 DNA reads TGTGCCAGCAGTGTGGACAGTAATCAGCCCCAGCATTTT. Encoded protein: CASSVDSNQPQHF.

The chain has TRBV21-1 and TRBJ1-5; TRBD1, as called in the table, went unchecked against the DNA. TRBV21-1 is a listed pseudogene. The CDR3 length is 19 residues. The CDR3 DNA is TGTGCCAGCAGCAAAGAGAGGACATTAGGACAGGGAGACGATCAGCCCCAGCATTTT. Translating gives CASSKERTLGQGDDQPQHF.

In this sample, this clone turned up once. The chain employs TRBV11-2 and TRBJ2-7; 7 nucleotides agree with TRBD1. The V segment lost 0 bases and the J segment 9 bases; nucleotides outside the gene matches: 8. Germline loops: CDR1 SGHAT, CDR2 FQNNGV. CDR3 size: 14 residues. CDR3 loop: CASSLDWTGRGQYF. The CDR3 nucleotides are TGTGCCAGCAGCTTAGACTGGACAGGTCGTGGGCAGTACTTC.

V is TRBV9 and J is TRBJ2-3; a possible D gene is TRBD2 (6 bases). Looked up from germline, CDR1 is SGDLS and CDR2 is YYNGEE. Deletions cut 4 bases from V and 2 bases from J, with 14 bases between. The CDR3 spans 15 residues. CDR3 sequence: CASSSRGTPTDTQYF. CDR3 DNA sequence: TGTGCCAGCAGCTCACGGGGGACCCCCACAGATACGCAGTATTTT. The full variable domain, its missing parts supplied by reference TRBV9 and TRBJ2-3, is DSGVTQTPKHLITATGQRVTLRCSPRSGDLSVYWYQQSLDQGLQFLIQYYNGEERAKGNILERFSAQQFPDLHSELNLSSLELGDSALYFCASSSRGTPTDTQYFGPGTRLTVL.

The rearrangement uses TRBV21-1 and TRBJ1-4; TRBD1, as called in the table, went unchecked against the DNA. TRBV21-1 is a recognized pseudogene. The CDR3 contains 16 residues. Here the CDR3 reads CASSPKGDPLWGKLFF. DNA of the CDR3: TGTGCCAGCAGTCCTAAGGGGGACCCGCTCTGGGGAAAACTGTTTTTT.

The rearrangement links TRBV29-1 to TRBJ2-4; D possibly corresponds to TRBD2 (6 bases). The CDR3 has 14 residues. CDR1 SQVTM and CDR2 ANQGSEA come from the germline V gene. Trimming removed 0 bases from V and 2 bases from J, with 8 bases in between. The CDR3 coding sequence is TGCAGCGTTGAAGATGGAGGGCCCAAAAACATTCAGTACTTC. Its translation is CSVEDGGPKNIQYF.

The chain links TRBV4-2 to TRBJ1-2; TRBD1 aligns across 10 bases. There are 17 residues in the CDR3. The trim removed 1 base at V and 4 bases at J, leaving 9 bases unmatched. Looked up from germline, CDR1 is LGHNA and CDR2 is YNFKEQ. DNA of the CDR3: TGTGCCAGCAGCCAAGCCCAGACAGGGGGCCAAGGCTATGGCTACACCTTC. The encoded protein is CASSQAQTGGQGYGYTF.

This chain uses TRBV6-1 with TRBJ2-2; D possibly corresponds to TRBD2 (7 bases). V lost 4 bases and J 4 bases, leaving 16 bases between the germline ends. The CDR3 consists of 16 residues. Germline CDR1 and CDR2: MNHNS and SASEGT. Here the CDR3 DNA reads TGTGCCAGCAGTGTAGGGAGGGCAGGGGTCACCGGGGAGCTGTTTTTT. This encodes CASSVGRAGVTGELFF.

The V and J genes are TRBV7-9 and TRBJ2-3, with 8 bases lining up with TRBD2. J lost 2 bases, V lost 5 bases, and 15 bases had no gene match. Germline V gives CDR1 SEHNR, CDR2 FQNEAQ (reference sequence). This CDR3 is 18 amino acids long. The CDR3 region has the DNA TGTGCCAGCAGCCCACCCGGGGGGGGCCTGACTTCCACAGATACGCAGTATTTT. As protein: CASSPPGGGLTSTDTQYF.

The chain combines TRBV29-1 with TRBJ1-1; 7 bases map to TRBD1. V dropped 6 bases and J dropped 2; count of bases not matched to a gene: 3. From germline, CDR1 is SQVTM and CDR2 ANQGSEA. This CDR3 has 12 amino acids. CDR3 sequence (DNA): TGCAGCGTCGGACAGGCTAACACTGAAGCTTTCTTT. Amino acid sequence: CSVGQANTEAFF.

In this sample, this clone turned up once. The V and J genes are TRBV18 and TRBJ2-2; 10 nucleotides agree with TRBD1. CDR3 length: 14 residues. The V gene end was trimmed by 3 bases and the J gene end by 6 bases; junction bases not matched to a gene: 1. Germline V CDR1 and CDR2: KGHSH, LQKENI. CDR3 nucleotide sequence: TGTGCCAGCTCACCCGGGACAGGGGCCGGGGAGCTGTTTTTT. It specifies CASSPGTGAGELFF. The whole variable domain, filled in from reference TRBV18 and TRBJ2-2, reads NAGVMQNPRHLVRRRGQEARLRCSPMKGHSHVYWYRQLPEEGLKFMVYLQKENIIDESGMPKERFSAEFPKEGPSILRIQQVVRGDSAAYFCASSPGTGAGELFFGEGSRLTVL.

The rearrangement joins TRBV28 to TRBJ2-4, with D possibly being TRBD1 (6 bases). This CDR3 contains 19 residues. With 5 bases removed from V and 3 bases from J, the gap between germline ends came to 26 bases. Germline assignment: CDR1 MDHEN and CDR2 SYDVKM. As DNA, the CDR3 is TGTGCCAGCAGTCCGGCTTGGGGTACAGCGCAGACAGGCAAAAACATTCAGTACTTC. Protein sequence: CASSPAWGTAQTGKNIQYF.

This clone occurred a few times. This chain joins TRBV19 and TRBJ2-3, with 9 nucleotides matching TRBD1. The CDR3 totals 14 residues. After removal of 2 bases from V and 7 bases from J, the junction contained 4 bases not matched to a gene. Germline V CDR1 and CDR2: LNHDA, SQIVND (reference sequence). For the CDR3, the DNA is TGTGCCAGTAGTATAAAGACAGGGGGACATACGCAGTATTTT. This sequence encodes CASSIKTGGHTQYF.

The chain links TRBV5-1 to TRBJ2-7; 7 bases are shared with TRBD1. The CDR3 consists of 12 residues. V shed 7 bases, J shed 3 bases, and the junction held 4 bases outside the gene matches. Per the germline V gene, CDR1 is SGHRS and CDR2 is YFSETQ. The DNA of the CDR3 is TGCGCCAGCGGGACAGAGAACTACGAGCAGTACTTC. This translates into CASGTENYEQYF.

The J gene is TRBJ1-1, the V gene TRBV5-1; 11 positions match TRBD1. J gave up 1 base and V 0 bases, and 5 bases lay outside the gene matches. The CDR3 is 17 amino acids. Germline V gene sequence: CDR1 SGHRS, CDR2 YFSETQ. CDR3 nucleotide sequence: TGCGCCAGCAGCTTGGCCCTCGGACAGGGGGCGAACACTGAAGCTTTCTTT. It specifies CASSLALGQGANTEAFF.